One and the same sample provided the 20 T cell receptor beta chains below, sequenced in a study of CD8 T cells in Susac syndrome. RNA amounts of 0.5 to 1 ug underwent reverse transcription with random hexamers. TCRdb fed the immunoSEQ multiplex PCR reads into MiXCR, producing one record per CDR3 protein. The sample has 150,000 to 200,000 distinct CDR3 sequences, about 95% seen once. The specimen sequenced was CD4+ T cells from PBMCs. These receptors originate from a human donor in good health.

The chain recombines TRBV9 with TRBJ1-6; D is unclear. The CDR3 spans 15 residues. Trimming cost V 0 bases and J 0 bases, with 4 bases left between them. Germline CDR1 is SGDLS and CDR2 is YYNGEE. CDR3 nucleotides: TGTGCCAGCAGCGTAGGGGACTCCTATAATTCACCCCTCCACTTT. Translated: CASSVGDSYNSPLHF.

The rearrangement uses TRBV20-1 and TRBJ1-1; 10 nucleotides align to TRBD1. After removal of 5 bases from V and 2 bases from J, the junction contained 5 bases not matched to a gene. This CDR3 comprises 14 residues. Germline CDR1 DFQATT, CDR2 SNEGSKA (reference sequence). The CDR3 reads CSALDRGVNTEAFF. CDR3 nucleotides: TGCAGTGCTTTGGACAGGGGGGTTAACACTGAAGCTTTCTTT.

V gene TRBV7-2 combines with J gene TRBJ2-7; D is undetermined. Germline V CDR1 and CDR2: SGHTA, FQGNSA. Trimming took 4 bases from V and 5 from J, leaving 24 bases between them. The CDR3 covers 17 residues. CDR3 nucleotides: TGTGCCAGCAGCTCTGTAGCCAGAGTGGGCATGTTGGACGAGCAGTACTTC. Its translation is CASSSVARVGMLDEQYF.

J is TRBJ2-7 and V is TRBV2, with TRBD2 as a possible D gene (5 bases). This CDR3 has 12 residues. The germline gives CDR1 SNHLY, CDR2 FYNNEI. Trimming removed 6 bases at V and 6 bases at J, with 12 bases between. This CDR3 reads CASRGESGEQYF. CDR3 bases: TGTGCCAGCAGGGGAGAATCCGGCGAGCAGTACTTC.

The genes are TRBV5-4 and TRBJ2-5; D perhaps matches TRBD1 (6 bases). The CDR3 loop spans 11 amino acids. The V gene's germline CDR1 is SGHNT and CDR2 YYREEE (reference sequence). Trimming took 10 bases from V and 0 from J, leaving 7 bases between them. The CDR3 nucleotides are TGTGCCCAGGGGCACCAAGAGACCCAGTACTTC. It yields the protein CAQGHQETQYF. The entire variable domain, with the rest obtained from reference TRBV5-4 and TRBJ2-5, is as follows: ETGVTQSPTHLIKTRGQQVTLRCSSQSGHNTVSWYQQALGQGPQFIFQYYREEENGRGNFPPRFSGLQFPNYSSELNVNALELDDSALYLCAQGHQETQYFGPGTRLLVL.

The chain uses TRBV7-8 and TRBJ1-1; 10 bases are a match to TRBD1. The V segment lost 5 bases and the J segment 3 bases; nucleotides outside the gene matches: 6. The germline V gene has CDR1 SGHVS and CDR2 FQNEAQ. CDR3 length equals 15 residues. This CDR3 reads CASSPGDRGYTEAFF. In DNA form, the CDR3 reads TGTGCCAGCAGCCCGGGGGACAGGGGTTACACTGAAGCTTTCTTT.

This clonotype was counted a few times. V and J are TRBV3-1 and TRBJ2-5, with no clear D. V was cut by 5 bases and J by 5 bases, with 6 bases left in between. The CDR3 is 11 amino acids. Germline V gene sequence: CDR1 LGHDT, CDR2 YNNKEL (reference sequence). The CDR3 reads CASSSTETQYF. DNA of the CDR3: TGTGCCAGCAGCTCTACTGAGACCCAGTACTTC.

The chain employs TRBV19 and TRBJ1-1; 8 bases map to TRBD1. Germline V gene data show CDR1 as LNHDA and CDR2 as SQIVND (reference sequence). The CDR3 is 15 residues long. V dropped 5 bases and J dropped 0; count of bases not matched to a gene: 5. CDR3 loop: CASSVSTGVNTEAFF. Here the CDR3 DNA reads TGTGCCAGTAGTGTTTCGACAGGGGTGAACACTGAAGCTTTCTTT.

This chain uses TRBV9 with TRBJ1-2, with no clear D. Germline assignment: CDR1 SGDLS and CDR2 YYNGEE. Trimming removed 2 bases at V and 7 bases at J, with 9 bases between. The CDR3 runs 12 residues. The CDR3 nucleotides are TGTGCCAGCAGCGTCCCAGGCGGTGGCTACACCTTC. This translates into CASSVPGGGYTF.

The genes are TRBV3-1 and TRBJ2-6; D might be TRBD2 (6 bases). CDR3 length equals 16 residues. In germline, CDR1 is LGHDT, CDR2 YNNKEL (reference sequence). V was pared by 5 bases and J by 2 bases, with 13 bases between. The CDR3 is CASSKFRGTGANVLTF. DNA for the CDR3: TGTGCCAGCAGCAAGTTCCGGGGGACTGGGGCCAACGTCCTGACTTTC.

This clonotype has just one count. This chain links TRBV3-1 with TRBJ2-1; a weak D match, TRBD1 (6 bases). The CDR3 is 13 amino acids. The V end lost 4 bases, the J end lost 7 bases, and 11 bases lay between the germline ends. Germline V gene data show CDR1 as LGHDT and CDR2 as YNNKEL (reference sequence). The CDR3 nucleotides are TGTGCCAGCAGCCGGGACATGGTAAATGAGCAGTTCTTC. This encodes CASSRDMVNEQFF.

This clonotype was counted once. V and J are TRBV5-1 and TRBJ1-1; D not certain. The ends were cut back, 5 bases at V and 3 bases at J, with 17 bases in the middle. The CDR3 consists of 15 residues. The V gene's germline CDR1 is SGHRS and CDR2 YFSETQ. CDR3 DNA: TGCGCCAGCAGTTCTCACGGGGTAGCGGACACTGAAGCTTTCTTT. This codes for CASSSHGVADTEAFF.

The rearrangement links TRBV2 to TRBJ2-3, with a possible D match to TRBD2 (5 bases). CDR3 length: 16 amino acids. From germline, CDR1 is SNHLY and CDR2 FYNNEI. Trimming took 3 bases from V and 0 from J, leaving 13 bases between them. The CDR3 DNA reads TGTGCCAGCAGTGAGGCTACTAGTCGAAGCACAGATACGCAGTATTTT. Its protein is CASSEATSRSTDTQYF.

V usage is TRBV15 and J usage is TRBJ2-7, with D unresolved. The CDR3 consists of 13 residues. Germline assignment: CDR1 LNHNV and CDR2 YYDKDF (reference sequence). Trimming stripped 0 bases from V and 4 bases from J, with 7 bases between. The chain's CDR3 is CATSRDKGYEQYF. In DNA form, the CDR3 reads TGTGCCACCAGCAGAGATAAGGGATACGAGCAGTACTTC. Full variable domain (outside the CDR3, taken from reference TRBV15 and TRBJ2-7): DAMVIQNPRYQVTQFGKPVTLSCSQTLNHNVMYWYQQKSSQAPKLLFHYYDKDFNNEADTPDNFQSRRPNTSFCFLDIRSPGLGDTAMYLCATSRDKGYEQYFGPGTRLTVT.

This chain uses TRBV5-1 with TRBJ2-5, with 7 nucleotides matching TRBD1. There are 13 residues in the CDR3. Germline trimming cut 4 bases from V and 2 bases from J; bases unmatched to any gene: 2. Germline V lookup: CDR1 SGHRS, CDR2 YFSETQ. The CDR3 DNA reads TGCGCCAGCAGCATGGGACAGCAAGAGACCCAGTACTTC. Its protein product is CASSMGQQETQYF.

V and J are TRBV20-1 and TRBJ2-3; D might be TRBD1 or TRBD2, each matching 5 bases. The CDR3 has 13 amino acids. CDR1 DFQATT and CDR2 SNEGSKA come from the germline V gene (reference sequence). V lost 5 bases, J lost 2 bases, and 11 bases lay in between. Here the CDR3 DNA reads TGCAGTGCTCCTCGGGGCAACACAGATACGCAGTATTTT. It encodes CSAPRGNTDTQYF.

The CDR3 DNA is TGTGCCACCAGTTCGACCGGGACTAGCGGGGGGGTCACCGGGGAGCTGTTTTTT. Protein: CATSSTGTSGGVTGELFF. The chain employs TRBV24-1 and TRBJ2-2; 16 bases fit TRBD2. CDR3 length: 18 amino acids. V shed 6 bases, J shed 4 bases, and the junction held 7 bases outside the gene matches. Germline-derived CDR1 and CDR2 are KGHDR and SFDVKD.

This clonotype showed up just once. The chain recombines TRBV19 with TRBJ1-2; D possibly corresponds to TRBD1 (5 bases). Trimming left V 3 bases short and J 0 bases short, with 11 bases between. Germline CDR1 is LNHDA and CDR2 is SQIVND (reference sequence). The CDR3 sequence is 15 residues long. CDR3 protein: CASSIGAASNYGYTF. The CDR3 DNA reads as TGTGCCAGTAGTATTGGGGCAGCTTCTAACTATGGCTACACCTTC.

This rearrangement joins TRBV25-1 to TRBJ2-7; D gene uncertain. There are 15 residues in the CDR3. Germline V CDR1 and CDR2: MGHDK, SYGVNS. V was trimmed by 6 bases and J by 5 bases, leaving 20 bases between them. This CDR3 is CASRGKGRPSDEQYF. DNA for the CDR3: TGTGCCAGCAGGGGGAAGGGTAGACCCTCGGACGAGCAGTACTTC.

This clonotype has a single count. V gene TRBV3-1 combines with J gene TRBJ1-2; maybe TRBD1 (5 bases). The CDR3 has 13 amino acids. From germline, CDR1 is LGHDT and CDR2 YNNKEL (reference sequence). With 2 bases removed from V and 6 bases from J, the gap between germline ends came to 10 bases. The CDR3 DNA follows: TGTGCCAGCAGCCAAAAGGTGGGGGATGGCTACACCTTC. As protein: CASSQKVGDGYTF.